This T cell receptor beta chain originates from a study of blood T cell repertoires in COVID-19. Background on the study: Acute and convalescent COVID-19 samples came from the United States, Italy and Spain. PBMCs, B-cell-depleted T cells, or T cells were the source of the cDNA or gDNA that made up the material.

Authors' analysis steps: Counts of nucleated cells, estimated from reference gene primer amplification, were obtained. TCRdb keeps only in-frame clones here, not all; method: immunoSEQ multiplex PCR. V and J calls and clone size are those listed in that table; D and trimming were worked out from the DNA. The data contain 150,000 or so clones, 88% of them singletons. Germline CDR1 and CDR2: SGHRS and YFSETQ. V dropped 2 bases and J dropped 4; count of bases not matched to a gene: 2. The CDR3 sequence is 14 residues long. For this clone: Other DNA variants within this sample encode the same CDR3.

The chain uses TRBV5-1 and TRBJ1-2, with 10 nucleotides matching TRBD1. This clonotype was obtained from a human donor in a cohort sampled during active COVID-19. The sample consisted of peripheral blood. The chain's CDR3 is CASSLGQGGYGYTF. In nucleotides, the CDR3 is TGCGCCAGCAGCTTAGGACAGGGGGGCTATGGCTACACCTTC.